This T cell receptor beta chain was sequenced for a study of T cell clones after liver transplantation (dated by TCRdb to about 2019). In terms of the full investigation: The samples were obtained from ITN030ST, a randomized trial that attempted immunosuppression withdrawal within 2 years after liver transplantation. Donor-reactive T cell clones were identified using TCRbeta sequencing after a pre-transplant mixed lymphocyte reaction and were then followed in post-transplant blood. As an antigen-independent comparator for the donor-reactive sequences, third party-reactive TCRbeta sequences from pre-transplant MLRs were identified as well. Three of the eight recipients were HCV-positive; the others were transplanted for non-autoimmune, non-viral indications. Subjects received no induction therapy and standard immunosuppression until randomization at 12-24 months post-transplant. To count as tolerant, a recipient had to stay completely off immunosuppression for at least one year without liver enzymes climbing beyond twice the upper limit of normal. Blood samples were collected pre-transplant, then pre-randomization ahead of withdrawal, and finally post-randomization once withdrawal had either been completed or failed. Of the 8 liver transplant recipients making up the studied cohort, 3 were classified as tolerant and 5 as non-tolerant. Overall results and qualifications from the work: Because of small, heterogeneous patient numbers and non-standardized post-transplant time points, the conclusions were only preliminary. A significant post-transplant decrease in circulating donor-reactive CD4 TCRbeta sequences was observed in most of the 8 subjects, irrespective of tolerance or HCV status. Since no allograft tissue specimens were available, donor-reactive T cells may have migrated into the graft instead of being deleted. When repertoire turnover was accounted for, significantly reduced detection of donor-reactive sequences was found in 7 of 8 subjects for CD4 and in 8 of 8 subjects for CD8. Donor-reactive sequences decreased more than third party-reactive sequences, which suggests partial antigen-specific deletion that was not related to withdrawal success. In two subjects, low numbers of available donor cells limited the measurable donor-reactive repertoire.

Unstimulated PBMCs, after thawing, were stained for CD3, CD4 and CD8 and then FACS-sorted into CD3+CD4+ and CD3+CD8+ populations. Each of the 8 studied subjects was randomized to immunosuppression withdrawal. The Qiagen DNeasy Blood and Tissue Kit was used for genomic DNA isolation. Using immunoSEQ, frozen genomic DNA was subjected to high-throughput TCRbeta CDR3 sequencing, a process that included PCR amplification, mapping, bias correction and internal controls. Processing in the source paper ran as follows. Only productive rearrangements were retained, and each unique TCRbeta sequence was defined by its CDR3 nucleotide sequence together with its V and J gene. For classification of a sequence as donor-reactive, at least 5-fold expansion in CFSE-low cells relative to unstimulated pre-transplant cells and a frequency of at least 0.01% were required. To ensure at least 90% detection power, minimum frequency thresholds were set for each subject based on that subject's lowest-template unstimulated sample. Jensen-Shannon divergence between the top 1000 TCRbeta sequences post-transplant and pre-transplant was used to measure repertoire turnover. Changes in detection of donor-reactive sequences were assessed with two-sided Fisher's exact tests. TCRdb took this table from immuneACCESS and kept in-frame rearrangements with V and J called. Such tables lack part of the clones; where checked against another copy, unresolved V genes explain under half of the gap, and the rest is unexplained. The V and J calls and the clone size are those of that table, but D and trimming were determined from the DNA. In this sample the table shows roughly 80,000 clones, 83% of which occur a single time. Of the sample, about 2.8% falls within the top ten clones.

Spanning cysteine to phenylalanine, the CDR3 consists of 15 amino acids. Left in the record is the CDR3 DNA by itself, 45 bases read in frame from the first base. Germline trimming amounts to 3 bases on V and 4 bases on J, with 2 as the count of junction bases outside the gene matches. According to the germline V gene, CDR1 reads SGHTA and CDR2 reads FQGTGA. Concerning this clone: The antigen this receptor binds is unknown. Base qualities are missing; no much larger clone stands one base away.

The specimen was CD4+ T cells from blood, collected at the 22-month timepoint. The rearrangement combines TRBV7-3 with TRBJ2-1, and 11 bases in between align with TRBD2. The clonotype originates from a human patient who received a liver transplant. After transplantation, some T cells may belong to the graft donor instead of the recipient. The CDR3 reads as follows: CASSLGLAEYNEQFF. In nucleotides, the sequence is TGTGCCAGCAGCTTGGGACTAGCGGAGTACAATGAGCAGTTCTTC.